The 32 T cell receptor beta chains reported below all come from one sample, sequenced in a study of radiation and T cells in renal cell carcinoma. TCRdb's table, derived via immunoSEQ multiplex PCR, lists solely in-frame clones and lacks some. The sample shows 150,000 to 200,000 clones, 88% of them seen only once. Time point noted: blood 4 weeks post-SBRT, at nephrectomy. Stated treatment: 15 Gy SBRT to primary tumor, nephrectomy 4 weeks later. The sequenced sample was blood, obtained from a patient whose treatment included radiotherapy and nephrectomy. The receptors were sampled from a woman in her 50s with renal cell carcinoma.

The V call is TRBV7-2, the J call TRBJ1-1; possibly TRBD1 for D (5 bases). V was clipped by 6 bases and J by 1 base, with 9 bases between them. Germline CDR1 SGHTA, CDR2 FQGNSA. The CDR3 sequence is 13 residues long. CDR3 loop: CASRAGPNTEAFF. In DNA form, the CDR3 reads TGTGCCAGCAGAGCAGGGCCGAACACTGAAGCTTTCTTT.

This chain connects TRBV4-1 to TRBJ2-1, with D unclear. This CDR3 region has 14 residues. V was shortened by 1 base and J by 5 bases, with 9 bases between the two germline ends. Germline V CDR1 and CDR2: MGHRA, YSYEKL. CDR3 sequence reads: CASSQAPPNNEQFF. The CDR3 DNA sequence: TGCGCCAGCAGCCAAGCCCCCCCCAACAATGAGCAGTTCTTC.

This clone was recorded a few times. The CDR3 DNA sequence: TGTGCCAGCAGCCCAGGACTAGCGGGGGGGTACTCCTACGAGCAGTACTTC. This sequence encodes CASSPGLAGGYSYEQYF. The chain recombines TRBV5-4 with TRBJ2-5; 15 nucleotides line up with TRBD2. TRBJ2-7 explains the end of the DNA better; the J call may be wrong. Germline V gives CDR1 SGHNT, CDR2 YYREEE (reference sequence). This CDR3 region has 17 residues.

V and J are TRBV4-3 and TRBJ2-7; D might be TRBD2 (5 bases). Per germline, CDR1 LGHNA and CDR2 YSLEER. The V end was cut by 0 bases, the J end by 7 bases, with 13 bases between. The CDR3 consists of 14 residues. CDR3 loop: CASSQDKEVGEQYF. In DNA, the CDR3 is TGCGCCAGCAGCCAAGATAAGGAGGTGGGGGAGCAGTACTTC.

The gene calls are TRBV29-1 and TRBJ2-1, with D maybe TRBD1 (5 bases). The germline V and J ends were trimmed by 5 bases and 10 bases, with 18 bases remaining between them. Germline-derived CDR1 and CDR2 are SQVTM and ANQGSEA. There are 13 residues in the CDR3. As DNA, the CDR3 is TGCAGCGTTAGTCTGGGGCCGTTCGGGGAGCAGTTCTTC. Translated, it gives CSVSLGPFGEQFF.

The CDR3 reads CASSAPGLAGGRSTDTQYF. The CDR3 DNA reads as TGTGCCAGCAGCGCCCCGGGACTAGCGGGGGGGCGTTCAACAGATACGCAGTATTTT. J is TRBJ2-3 and V is TRBV7-9; TRBD2 aligns across 16 bases. The junction had 11 bases not matched to a gene; V was cut back by 5 bases and J by 3 bases. CDR3 length: 19 residues. CDR1 is SEHNR, CDR2 FQNEAQ, per germline (reference sequence).

The rearrangement links TRBV12-5 to TRBJ2-5; D is undetermined. This CDR3 is built from 15 residues. CDR1 and CDR2 (germline): LGHNT, FRNRAP. Trimming removed 1 base at V and 2 bases at J, with 11 bases between. CDR3 in DNA: TGTGCTAGTGGTTTGGCCCGGACGGATCAAGAGACCCAGTACTTC. Translating gives CASGLARTDQETQYF.

The chain employs TRBV7-9 and TRBJ2-1, with D possibly called TRBD1 or TRBD2 (5 bases each). The V end lost 1 base, the J end lost 8 bases, and 12 bases lay between the germline ends. The CDR3 is 14 amino acids. CDR1 SEHNR and CDR2 FQNEAQ come from the germline V gene (reference sequence). This chain's CDR3 is CASSLGMGVDEQFF. The DNA of the CDR3 is TGTGCCAGCAGCTTAGGGATGGGGGTCGATGAGCAGTTCTTC.

V usage is TRBV5-1 and J usage is TRBJ2-7; no definite D call. Germline lookup yields CDR1 SGHRS and CDR2 YFSETQ. Trimming removed 0 bases from V and 2 bases from J, with 6 bases in between. The CDR3 covers 13 residues. CDR3 residues: CASSLALAYEQYF. As DNA, the CDR3 is TGCGCCAGCAGCTTGGCTCTCGCCTACGAGCAGTACTTC.

Only one count was recorded for this clone. V gene TRBV6-1 combines with J gene TRBJ1-2; no reliable D call. Germline CDR1 and CDR2: MNHNS and SASEGT. V shed 6 bases and J shed 4 bases, with 12 bases lying between them. This CDR3 is 13 amino acids long. CDR3 loop: CASRGSGSYGYTF. In DNA, the CDR3 is TGTGCCAGCAGGGGGTCGGGCAGCTATGGCTACACCTTC.

This clone turned up a few times. The rearrangement uses TRBV10-3 and TRBJ2-3; D call uncertain. CDR3 length equals 11 residues. The germline V and J ends were trimmed by 4 bases and 12 bases, with 11 bases remaining between them. CDR1 and CDR2 (germline): ENHRY, SYGVKD. The chain's CDR3 is CAISAAVEQYF. The CDR3 DNA sequence: TGTGCCATCAGTGCGGCGGTCGAACAGTATTTT.

This clone was seen repeatedly, ten times or more. The J gene is TRBJ2-1, the V gene TRBV6-6, with 8 bases aligning to TRBD1. The germline CDR1 and CDR2 sequences are MNHNY and SVGAGI (reference sequence). J lost 5 bases, V lost 7 bases, and 10 bases had no gene match. This CDR3 has 15 residues. The CDR3 region has the DNA TGTGCCAGCATCACCCGGGACAGGTTGAACAATGAGCAGTTCTTC. Protein: CASITRDRLNNEQFF.

The V and J genes are TRBV11-3 and TRBJ2-2; 9 bases are a match to TRBD2. V lost 8 bases to trimming and J lost 0 bases; unmatched junction nucleotides: 13. Germline V gene lookup returns CDR1 SGHNT and CDR2 YENEEA. The CDR3 contains 18 residues. The CDR3 region is CASGRAGGFQPNTGELFF. The CDR3 DNA sequence: TGTGCCAGCGGGAGAGCGGGGGGATTCCAGCCGAACACCGGGGAGCTGTTTTTT.

The chain carries TRBV6-4 and TRBJ2-3; D unclear. This CDR3 spans 13 amino acids. Trimming pared 4 bases from V and 2 bases from J, leaving 7 bases between. Looked up from germline, CDR1 is MRHNA and CDR2 is SNTAGT. This CDR3 reads CASSAEDTDTQYF. For the CDR3, the DNA is TGTGCCAGCAGTGCGGAAGACACAGATACGCAGTATTTT.

The chain has TRBV7-2 and TRBJ1-3; no definite D call. CDR3 size: 16 residues. Trimming took 5 bases from V and 2 from J, leaving 16 bases between them. Germline values: CDR1 SGHTA, CDR2 FQGNSA. CDR3 DNA sequence: TGTGCCAGCAGCCGTTTATCCGCGACAACTGGAAACACCATATATTTT. Protein sequence: CASSRLSATTGNTIYF.

This clone was picked up one time. The CDR3 coding sequence is TGTGCCAGCAGCGGCGGGACAGACTACAATGAGCAGTTCTTC. Protein: CASSGGTDYNEQFF. The gene calls are TRBV5-6 and TRBJ2-1; the D gene is possibly TRBD1 (7 bases). Germline loops: CDR1 SGHDT, CDR2 YYEEEE. The CDR3 sequence is 14 residues long. V lost 4 bases, J lost 3 bases, and 11 bases lay in between.

This clone was observed once. The chain uses TRBV4-1 and TRBJ1-2; a possible D gene is TRBD1 (6 bases). The CDR3 sequence is 16 residues long. Germline CDR1 and CDR2: MGHRA and YSYEKL. Between the trimmed V and J ends, which lost 1 base and 7 bases, there was a span of 19 bases. The CDR3 spells CASSQGAARGSGGYTF. CDR3 bases: TGCGCCAGCAGCCAAGGGGCCGCCAGGGGTAGCGGTGGCTACACCTTC.

The V call is TRBV6-1, the J call TRBJ1-1, with 7 bases that match TRBD1. Germline assignment: CDR1 MNHNS and CDR2 SASEGT. This CDR3 is 13 amino acids long. The trim removed 8 bases at V and 5 bases at J, leaving 8 bases unmatched. In DNA, the CDR3 is TGTGCCAGCGTAGACAGGGTTACGACTGAAGCTTTCTTT. This translates into CASVDRVTTEAFF.

This chain uses TRBV7-3 with TRBJ2-1; tentative D call: TRBD1 (6 bases). CDR3 size: 14 residues. Germline V gene data show CDR1 as SGHTA and CDR2 as FQGTGA. V lost 6 bases and J lost 1, with 10 bases in between. In DNA form, the CDR3 reads TGTGCCAGCAGGGGGGCCGGGTCCTACAATGAGCAGTTCTTC. This codes for CASRGAGSYNEQFF.

The V and J genes are TRBV19 and TRBJ1-5, with 8 bases fitting TRBD1. The junction had 5 bases not matched to a gene; V was cut back by 6 bases and J by 7 bases. The CDR3 is made up of 13 amino acids. CDR1 and CDR2 from the germline V gene are LNHDA and SQIVND (reference sequence). CDR3 amino acids: CASSQGARQPQHF. For the CDR3, the DNA is TGTGCCAGTAGCCAGGGGGCTCGGCAGCCCCAGCATTTT.

V is TRBV30 and J is TRBJ1-1, with a weak D call TRBD1 (5 bases). Germline lookup yields CDR1 GTSNPN and CDR2 SVGIG (reference sequence). The V end lost 1 base, the J end lost 0 bases, and 15 bases lay between the germline ends. The CDR3 contains 16 residues. CDR3 residues: CAWSAGTGFMNTEAFF. The CDR3 region has the DNA TGTGCCTGGAGTGCCGGGACGGGCTTCATGAACACTGAAGCTTTCTTT.

A single count supports this clone. The rearrangement joins TRBV5-1 to TRBJ2-3; either TRBD1 or TRBD2 may supply D (5 bases each). The CDR3 extends over 12 amino acids. Germline V gene lookup returns CDR1 SGHRS and CDR2 YFSETQ. The ends were cut back, 4 bases at V and 4 bases at J, with 7 bases in the middle. For the CDR3, the DNA is TGCGCCAGCAGCAGGGGAGCAGATACGCAGTATTTT. The encoded protein is CASSRGADTQYF.

The chain couples TRBV6-6 to TRBJ1-1, with D hard to call. The CDR3 runs to 11 residues. V lost 0 bases, J lost 6 bases, and 2 bases lay in between. Germline values: CDR1 MNHNY, CDR2 SVGAGI (reference sequence). The CDR3 coding sequence is TGTGCCAGCAGTTACTCCTCTGAAGCTTTCTTT. Translated: CASSYSSEAFF.

The chain carries TRBV19 and TRBJ1-2, with D possibly matching TRBD1 (5 bases). Germline V gives CDR1 LNHDA, CDR2 SQIVND (reference sequence). This CDR3 contains 16 residues. The V gene lost 3 bases and the J gene lost 4 bases, with 18 bases spanning the gap. The CDR3 bases are TGTGCCAGTAGTATTGGACATTACCTCGTTACCTATGGCTACACCTTC. It specifies CASSIGHYLVTYGYTF.

The chain combines TRBV6-5 with TRBJ2-2, with no clear D. Per the germline V gene, CDR1 is MNHEY and CDR2 is SVGAGI. Trimming cost V 2 bases and J 4 bases, with 2 bases left between them. The CDR3 spans 12 residues. The CDR3 reads CASSYPTGELFF. CDR3 bases: TGTGCCAGCAGTTACCCCACCGGGGAGCTGTTTTTT.

The chain couples TRBV28 to TRBJ1-2, with 9 bases matching TRBD1. The germline gives CDR1 MDHEN, CDR2 SYDVKM. The CDR3 spans 16 residues. The ends lost 6 bases at V and 4 bases at J; junction bases unmatched: 12. The CDR3 coding sequence is TGTGCCAGCAGATATCCGTCGGGACAGGGCGGCTATGGCTACACCTTC. Its translation is CASRYPSGQGGYGYTF.

The V call is TRBV5-4, the J call TRBJ2-5; 11 bases are a match to TRBD2. Unmatched junction bases numbered 13, after V lost 7 bases and J lost 5 bases. This CDR3 comprises 16 residues. Germline CDR1 is SGHNT and CDR2 is YYREEE (reference sequence). The CDR3 loop is CASFPSTSGVAETQYF. Written as DNA, the CDR3 is TGTGCCAGCTTCCCGTCGACTAGCGGGGTGGCGGAGACCCAGTACTTC. The full variable domain, rest sourced from reference TRBV5-4 and TRBJ2-5, is ETGVTQSPTHLIKTRGQQVTLRCSSQSGHNTVSWYQQALGQGPQFIFQYYREEENGRGNFPPRFSGLQFPNYSSELNVNALELDDSALYLCASFPSTSGVAETQYFGPGTRLLVL.

V and J are TRBV6-1 and TRBJ2-7, with 9 bases fitting TRBD1. Per the germline V gene, CDR1 is MNHNS and CDR2 is SASEGT. This CDR3 spans 15 amino acids. Unmatched junction bases numbered 9, after V lost 4 bases and J lost 5 bases. This chain's CDR3 is CASSATGTGYHEQYF. CDR3 bases: TGTGCCAGCAGTGCTACCGGGACAGGGTACCACGAGCAGTACTTC.

The chain uses TRBV7-8 and TRBJ1-1; D perhaps matches TRBD1 (6 bases). V was trimmed by 4 bases and J by 2 bases, leaving 11 bases between them. Germline V gives CDR1 SGHVS, CDR2 FQNEAQ. The CDR3 sequence is 14 residues long. CDR3 bases: TGTGCCAGCAGCTCCCACAGGGAAAACACTGAAGCTTTCTTT. As protein: CASSSHRENTEAFF.

The chain recombines TRBV6-6 with TRBJ1-6; 9 positions match TRBD1. The germline V gene encodes CDR1 MNHNY and CDR2 SVGAGI (reference sequence). The junction had 0 bases not matched to a gene; V was cut back by 2 bases and J by 7 bases. The CDR3 is 14 residues long. The CDR3 coding sequence is TGTGCCAGCAGTTACGGGACAGGGAATTCACCCCTCCACTTT. Its protein product is CASSYGTGNSPLHF.

The genes are TRBV14 and TRBJ1-4; 7 bases line up with TRBD1. Germline CDR1 is SGHDN and CDR2 is FVKESK. The CDR3 is made up of 16 amino acids. The J segment lost 7 bases and the V segment lost 5 bases, leaving 13 bases of the junction unmatched. This CDR3 reads CASSSGQLFYFEKLFF. CDR3 coding DNA: TGTGCCAGCAGCTCGGGACAGCTGTTCTATTTTGAAAAACTGTTTTTT.

This chain uses TRBV28 with TRBJ1-5; 9 positions agree with TRBD1. From germline, CDR1 is MDHEN and CDR2 SYDVKM. V lost 7 bases and J lost 7; bases outside the gene matches: 8. The CDR3 totals 14 residues. The CDR3 is CASKPGQGGQPQHF. CDR3 DNA: TGTGCCAGCAAACCGGGACAGGGAGGGCAGCCCCAGCATTTT.